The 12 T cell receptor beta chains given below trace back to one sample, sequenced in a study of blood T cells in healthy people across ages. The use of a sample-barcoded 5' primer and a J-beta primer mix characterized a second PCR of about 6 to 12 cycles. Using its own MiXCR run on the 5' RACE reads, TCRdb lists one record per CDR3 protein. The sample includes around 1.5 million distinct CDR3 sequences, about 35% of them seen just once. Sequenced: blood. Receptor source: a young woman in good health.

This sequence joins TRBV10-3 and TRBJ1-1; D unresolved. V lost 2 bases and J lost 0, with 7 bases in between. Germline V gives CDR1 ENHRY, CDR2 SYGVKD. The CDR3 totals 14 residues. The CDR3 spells CAISEGRLNTEAFF. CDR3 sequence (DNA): TGTGCCATCAGTGAGGGGAGGCTGAACACTGAAGCTTTCTTT.

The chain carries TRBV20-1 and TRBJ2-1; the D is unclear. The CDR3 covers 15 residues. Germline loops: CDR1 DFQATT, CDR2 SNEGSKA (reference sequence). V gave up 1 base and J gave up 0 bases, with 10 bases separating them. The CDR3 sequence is CSARAGSSSYNEQFF. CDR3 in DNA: TGCAGTGCTAGAGCGGGCAGTAGCTCCTACAATGAGCAGTTCTTC.

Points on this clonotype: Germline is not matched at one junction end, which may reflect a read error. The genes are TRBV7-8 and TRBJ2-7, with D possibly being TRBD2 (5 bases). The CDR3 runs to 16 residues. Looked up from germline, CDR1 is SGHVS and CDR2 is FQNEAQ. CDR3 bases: TGTGCCGGCAGCTTAGCGCAAGGGAATTGGGTTGACGAGCAGTACTTC. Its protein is CAGSLAQGNWVDEQYF.

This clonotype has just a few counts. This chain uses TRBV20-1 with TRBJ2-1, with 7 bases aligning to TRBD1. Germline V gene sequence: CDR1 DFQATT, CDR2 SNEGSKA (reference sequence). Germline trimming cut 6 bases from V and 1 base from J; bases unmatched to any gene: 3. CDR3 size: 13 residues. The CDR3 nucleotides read TGCAGTGCCGGGACAGCGTCCTACAATGAGCAGTTCTTC. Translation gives CSAGTASYNEQFF.

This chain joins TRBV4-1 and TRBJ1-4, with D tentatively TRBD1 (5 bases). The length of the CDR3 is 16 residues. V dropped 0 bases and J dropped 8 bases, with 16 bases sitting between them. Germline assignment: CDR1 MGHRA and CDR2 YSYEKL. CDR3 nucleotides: TGCGCCAGCAGCCAAGATCCCCGGGGCTTGGGCGAAAAACTGTTTTTT. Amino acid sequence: CASSQDPRGLGEKLFF.

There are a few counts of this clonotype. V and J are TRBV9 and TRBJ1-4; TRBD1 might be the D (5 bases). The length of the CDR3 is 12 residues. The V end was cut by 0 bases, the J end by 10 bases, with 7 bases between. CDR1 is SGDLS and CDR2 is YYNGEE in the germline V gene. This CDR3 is CASSVDGAKLFF. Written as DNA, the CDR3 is TGTGCCAGCAGCGTAGACGGGGCAAAACTGTTTTTT.

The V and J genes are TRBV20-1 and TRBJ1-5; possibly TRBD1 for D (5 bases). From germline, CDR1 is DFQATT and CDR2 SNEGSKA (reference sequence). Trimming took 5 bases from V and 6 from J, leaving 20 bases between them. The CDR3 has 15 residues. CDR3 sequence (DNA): TGCAGTGCTGGGGGGGAGGGTCTGGCACTTCAGCCCCAGCATTTT. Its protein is CSAGGEGLALQPQHF.

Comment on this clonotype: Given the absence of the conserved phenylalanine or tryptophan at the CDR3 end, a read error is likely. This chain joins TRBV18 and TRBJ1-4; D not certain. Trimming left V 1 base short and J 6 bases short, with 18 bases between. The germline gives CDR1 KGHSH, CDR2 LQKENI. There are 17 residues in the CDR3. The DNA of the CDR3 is TGTGCCAGCTCACCACAGGTGTCTCCCACTGACTATGAAAAACTGTTTCTT. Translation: CASSPQVSPTDYEKLFL.

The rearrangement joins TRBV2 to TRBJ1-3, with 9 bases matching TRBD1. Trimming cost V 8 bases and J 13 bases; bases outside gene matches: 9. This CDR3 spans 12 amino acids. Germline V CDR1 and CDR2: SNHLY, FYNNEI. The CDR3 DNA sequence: TGTGCCAGCGGGAGCCCGGGACAGGGAATATATTTT. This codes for CASGSPGQGIYF.

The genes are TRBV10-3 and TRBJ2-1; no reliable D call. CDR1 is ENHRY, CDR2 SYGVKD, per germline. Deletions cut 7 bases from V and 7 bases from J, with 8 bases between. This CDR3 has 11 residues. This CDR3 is CAITQSNEQFF. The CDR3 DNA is TGTGCCATCACACAGTCAAATGAGCAGTTCTTC.

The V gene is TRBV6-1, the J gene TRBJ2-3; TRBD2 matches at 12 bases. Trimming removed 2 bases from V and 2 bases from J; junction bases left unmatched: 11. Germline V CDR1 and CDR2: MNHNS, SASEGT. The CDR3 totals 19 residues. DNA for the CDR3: TGTGCCAGCAGTGAAAGGGGGGGACTAGCGGGTCACCCCACAGATACGCAGTATTTT. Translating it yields CASSERGGLAGHPTDTQYF.

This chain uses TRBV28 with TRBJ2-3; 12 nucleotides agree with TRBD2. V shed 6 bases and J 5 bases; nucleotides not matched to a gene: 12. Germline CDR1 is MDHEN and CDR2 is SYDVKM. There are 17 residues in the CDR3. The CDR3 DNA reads TGTGCCAGCAGCCGACGACTAGCGGGGGTAACTGTAGATACGCAGTATTTT. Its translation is CASSRRLAGVTVDTQYF.